This entry is about one T cell receptor beta chain. This specimen comes from a study of blood T cell repertoires in COVID-19. The overall study: Samples came from the United States, Italy and Spain, spanning acute and convalescent COVID-19. In each case, the material was cDNA or gDNA derived from T cells, B-cell-depleted T cells, or PBMCs.

The CDR3 totals 18 residues. Trimming at V came to 4 bases and at J to 5 bases, leaving 13 bases not matched to a gene. Germline V gives CDR1 MRHNA, CDR2 SNTAGT. Authors' methods: Estimates of nucleated cell counts were drawn from the amplification of reference gene primers. Clones were read by immunoSEQ multiplex PCR, and TCRdb kept only the in-frame ones, dropping some. Clone size and the V and J calls come from that table; the DNA yielded D and trimming. The table records around 290,000 clones, around 87% of them present only once. The chain couples TRBV6-4 to TRBJ2-1, with 11 positions matching TRBD2. The receptor was isolated from a woman between 50 and 59 years old who had recovered from COVID-19. Sequenced sample: peripheral blood. The CDR3 is CASSVEYVGLAGNNEQFF. The CDR3 nucleotides read TGTGCCAGCAGTGTCGAGTATGTCGGACTAGCGGGCAACAATGAGCAGTTCTTC.